Listed here is a single TCR beta chain. The data stem from a study of T cells expressing NK-cell markers. On the study more broadly: Sorted CD3+CD56+NKG2C+, CD3+CD56+NKG2C- and CD3+CD56-NKG2C+ T cells provided the TCR beta repertoires. Sequencing covered eight donors, seven HCMV-seropositive and one seronegative.

Germline V gene lookup returns CDR1 SGHAT and CDR2 FQNNGV. This CDR3 has 15 amino acids. TCRdb reprocessed the 5' RACE reads and keeps a single row for each CDR3 protein, giving no DNA. The table lists more than 120,000 distinct CDR3 sequences, with less than 15% in the top ten. The chain joins TRBV11-2 to TRBJ2-7. The TCR originated in a man in his late teens or twenties in good health. What was sequenced was blood T cells: a sorted CD56 or NKG2C T cell subset, CD4+ or CD8+ T cells, or bulk PBMC T cells (not recorded which). CDR3 sequence: CASSLGVVSSYEQYF.